This T cell receptor beta chain comes out of a study of beta chain features in type 1 diabetes. The authors reverse transcribed all of the isolated RNA, so sequencing captured expressed TCRB transcripts. Libraries were prepared by immunoSEQ multiplex PCR; TCRdb keeps only in-frame clonotypes and omits some of them. The sample shows over 650,000 clones, around an eighth of them seen only once. In regard to this clone: The antigen remains undetermined.

V lost 2 bases to trimming and J lost 5 bases, with 9 bases between them. The CDR3 extends over 13 amino acids. CDR1 MNHNS and CDR2 SASEGT come from the germline V gene. Points from the study as a whole: The study found moderately but significantly shorter TCRB CDR3s in all four CD4+ subsets of Type 1 diabetes patients.

This TCR derives from a man in his late teens or twenties with type 1 diabetes. V and J are TRBV6-1 and TRBJ1-2; D gene unclear. The source material was naive CD4+ T cells from blood. The CDR3 region has the DNA TGTGCCAGCAGTGAACCAGGATATTATGGCTACACCTTC. It specifies CASSEPGYYGYTF.